The 25 T cell receptor beta chains presented below share a single source sample, sequenced in a study of human T cells and chemical hapten exposure (dated by TCRdb to the early 2020s). Libraries were prepared through RACE. The sample was run on a NextSeq 500. TCRdb applied fastp at Q25 and MiXCR to the public reads, then kept only in-frame beta chains. Rows matching on CDR3 protein sequence are summarized as one entry with the most common DNA and genes. Present in this sample are 85,000 to 100,000 distinct CDR3 sequences, roughly 27% of which were seen just once. The ten largest clones capture 9% to 12% of the sample. According to the study, the label for this sample's time point signals: patch test 3, about 24 weeks after DPC sensitization. Reading the label with the study, this specimen's treatment or condition is: therapeutic diphenylcyclopropenone sensitization with weekly scalp DPC. Sequencing was performed on whole blood, taken in connection with sensitization to the hapten diphenylcyclopropenone (DPC). Receptors were obtained from a man aged 35 to 55 with alopecia areata. Some clones in this sample may be carry-over from other donors' samples.

The chain uses TRBV7-2 and TRBJ2-7; TRBD2 might be the D (5 bases). V gave up 5 bases and J gave up 6 bases, with 20 bases separating them. Germline CDR1 and CDR2: SGHTA and FQGNSA. The CDR3 extends over 15 amino acids. CDR3 nucleotides: TGTGCCAGCAGCCCGTTCAAGCTCGAGGGAGTCGAGCAGTACTTC. It translates to CASSPFKLEGVEQYF.

This rearrangement joins TRBV5-1 to TRBJ2-7; 11 nucleotides agree with TRBD2. Germline CDR1 reads SGHRS; CDR2 reads YFSETQ. Trimming cost V 3 bases and J 6 bases; bases outside gene matches: 8. This CDR3 region has 15 residues. The CDR3 sequence: CASSSQLAGEVEQYF. The CDR3 DNA reads TGCGCCAGCAGCTCCCAACTAGCGGGAGAGGTCGAGCAGTACTTC.

The CDR3 region has the DNA TGTGCCAGCAGCAAAATGGGGACTAGCGGAAGCTACGAGCAGTACTTC. Translation: CASSKMGTSGSYEQYF. The chain carries TRBV7-2 and TRBJ2-7; the match to TRBD2 covers 11 bases. Germline loops: CDR1 SGHTA, CDR2 FQGNSA. V trimming: 5 bases; J trimming: 3 bases; junction bases outside the gene matches: 9. The CDR3 loop spans 16 amino acids.

This clonotype was seen a few times. The chain recombines TRBV12-3 or TRBV12-4 with TRBJ2-7, with D possibly TRBD1 on 5 matching bases. The CDR3 contains 13 residues. V was cut by 6 bases and J by 7 bases, with 16 bases left in between. CDR3 in amino acids: CASRESGSGEQYF. CDR3 nucleotide sequence: TGTGCCAGCAGAGAATCAGGGTCGGGTGAGCAGTACTTC.

This clonotype showed up just a few times. The rearrangement links TRBV28 to TRBJ2-3; 7 bases map to TRBD2. CDR3 size: 18 residues. V gave up 2 bases and J gave up 0 bases; unmatched junction bases: 11. Germline V CDR1 and CDR2: MDHEN, SYDVKM. The CDR3 DNA sequence: TGTGCCAGCAGTTTAGGACTAGTTACGGGTCGTAGCACAGATACGCAGTATTTT. Its protein product is CASSLGLVTGRSTDTQYF.

J is TRBJ1-1 and V is TRBV12-3 or TRBV12-4; D is undetermined. V gave up 6 bases and J gave up 4 bases, with 18 bases separating them. The length of the CDR3 is 15 residues. The DNA for the CDR3 is TGTGCCAGCAGACCAAACTCAGGAAGGGCCACTGAAGCTTTCTTT. This translates into CASRPNSGRATEAFF.

The J gene is TRBJ1-4, the V gene TRBV12-3 or TRBV12-4, with D unclear. V dropped 5 bases and J dropped 5 bases, with 3 bases sitting between them. This CDR3 spans 11 amino acids. In DNA form, the CDR3 reads TGTGCCAGCAGTGAGAATGAAAAACTGTTTTTT. It is translated as CASSENEKLFF.

The chain links TRBV7-9 to TRBJ2-6, with 10 nucleotides matching TRBD2. This CDR3 is 22 amino acids long. J was trimmed by 4 bases and V by 5 bases; bases with no gene match: 23. In germline, CDR1 is SEHNR, CDR2 FQNEAQ (reference sequence). The CDR3 DNA is TGTGCCAGCAGCCGGCAACAGGGAATAACTAGCGGGGCCGAAATAGGGGCCAACGTCCTGACTTTC. Its protein product is CASSRQQGITSGAEIGANVLTF.

The rearrangement links TRBV3-1 to TRBJ2-3; D might be TRBD1 (5 bases). CDR1 is LGHDT and CDR2 is YNNKEL in the germline V gene (reference sequence). This CDR3 is 15 amino acids long. Trimming removed 2 bases from V and 0 bases from J, with 9 bases in between. CDR3 residues: CASSQHPGSTDTQYF. DNA for the CDR3: TGTGCCAGCAGCCAACATCCAGGGAGCACAGATACGCAGTATTTT.

The chain links TRBV2 to TRBJ2-2; 8 nucleotides agree with TRBD2. The V gene end was trimmed by 7 bases and the J gene end by 0 bases; junction bases not matched to a gene: 4. Per germline, CDR1 SNHLY and CDR2 FYNNEI. CDR3 length: 15 residues. Here the CDR3 DNA reads TGTGCCAGCACAGAGCGGGAGACGAACACCGGGGAGCTGTTTTTT. Translation: CASTERETNTGELFF. Variable domain in full (rest from reference TRBV2 and TRBJ2-2): EPEVTQTPSHQVTQMGQEVILRCVPISNHLYFYWYRQILGQKVEFLVSFYNNEISEKSEIFDDQFSVERPDGSNFTLKIRSTKLEDSAMYFCASTERETNTGELFFGEGSRLTVL.

This chain connects TRBV10-3 to TRBJ2-3; D possibly corresponds to TRBD2 (6 bases). The ends were cut back, 6 bases at V and 4 bases at J, with 26 bases in the middle. Germline V CDR1 and CDR2: ENHRY, SYGVKD. The CDR3 runs 18 residues. As DNA, the CDR3 is TGTGCCATCAGAGACGACGGCGGGACCGTTACTCGTTCAGATACGCAGTATTTT. Its protein product is CAIRDDGGTVTRSDTQYF.

Here the CDR3 DNA reads TGCAGTGCTAGAGATCGCATGAGTCTACCCTACGAGCAGTACTTC. Translated: CSARDRMSLPYEQYF. This chain connects TRBV20-1 to TRBJ2-7, with no clear D. The germline V gene encodes CDR1 DFQATT and CDR2 SNEGSKA (reference sequence). The CDR3 loop spans 15 amino acids. Trimming shortened V by 0 bases and J by 2 bases, and 14 bases separated the two germline ends.

The rearrangement uses TRBV5-1 and TRBJ1-3; 9 positions agree with TRBD1. This CDR3 spans 16 amino acids. CDR1 is SGHRS and CDR2 is YFSETQ in the germline V gene. Trimming at V came to 0 bases and at J to 4 bases, leaving 5 bases not matched to a gene. CDR3 DNA: TGCGCCAGCAGCTTGGATGGACAGGGGCGAGGAAACACCATATATTTT. Amino acid sequence: CASSLDGQGRGNTIYF.

This clonotype showed up just a few times. The genes are TRBV28 and TRBJ2-3; 11 nucleotides agree with TRBD2. Germline trimming cut 4 bases from V and 5 bases from J; bases unmatched to any gene: 11. Germline assignment: CDR1 MDHEN and CDR2 SYDVKM. The CDR3 spans 17 residues. The CDR3 sequence: CASSSPGSGREKDTQYF. The CDR3 coding sequence is TGTGCCAGCAGTTCCCCTGGTAGCGGGAGGGAAAAAGATACGCAGTATTTT.

The J gene is TRBJ1-1, the V gene TRBV12-3 or TRBV12-4; unclear D gene. The V end lost 7 bases, the J end lost 0 bases, and 12 bases lay between the germline ends. CDR3 length: 14 amino acids. Here the CDR3 DNA reads TGTGCCAGCACCCCCGTGGGAGTGAACACTGAAGCTTTCTTT. It specifies CASTPVGVNTEAFF.

This clonotype was observed a handful of times. The chain is built from TRBV6-1 and TRBJ1-6; D remains ambiguous. V was trimmed by 3 bases and J by 7 bases, leaving 1 base between them. The length of the CDR3 is 11 residues. Germline-derived CDR1 and CDR2 are MNHNS and SASEGT. Written as DNA, the CDR3 is TGTGCCAGCAGTGACAATTCACCCCTCCACTTT. As protein: CASSDNSPLHF.

This rearrangement joins TRBV4-1 to TRBJ2-6; D perhaps matches TRBD2 (5 bases). This CDR3 spans 19 amino acids. The germline V and J ends were trimmed by 2 bases and 2 bases, with 19 bases remaining between them. From germline, CDR1 is MGHRA and CDR2 YSYEKL. Here the CDR3 reads CASSQYAWGEVAGANVLTF. CDR3 coding DNA: TGCGCCAGCAGCCAATACGCCTGGGGAGAAGTTGCTGGGGCCAACGTCCTGACTTTC.

This clonotype turned up a few times. The chain recombines TRBV21-1 with TRBJ1-6; the D call in the table, TRBD1, was not verified against the DNA. TRBV21-1 is listed as a pseudogene. The CDR3 extends over 19 amino acids. The CDR3 spells CASSKEPGRIGSYNSPLHF. The CDR3 nucleotides read TGTGCCAGCAGCAAAGAGCCCGGAAGGATAGGGTCCTATAATTCACCCCTCCACTTT.

The chain links TRBV28 to TRBJ1-3; the D gene is possibly TRBD1 (6 bases). Trimming took 1 base from V and 2 from J, leaving 12 bases between them. The CDR3 runs 16 residues. Germline lookup yields CDR1 MDHEN and CDR2 SYDVKM. The CDR3 protein is CASSLSIRGAGNTIYF. CDR3 DNA: TGTGCCAGCAGTTTATCTATCAGGGGAGCTGGAAACACCATATATTTT.

V usage is TRBV6-5 and J usage is TRBJ2-3; D not resolved. The CDR3 is 14 amino acids. The germline gives CDR1 MNHEY, CDR2 SVGAGI. With 0 bases removed from V and 4 bases from J, the gap between germline ends came to 8 bases. CDR3 sequence reads: CASSYSMGSDTQYF. The CDR3 DNA reads TGTGCCAGCAGTTACTCGATGGGGTCAGATACGCAGTATTTT.

This clonotype was observed a handful of times. The chain has TRBV20-1 and TRBJ2-3, with D possibly matching TRBD2 (6 bases). The CDR3 loop spans 15 amino acids. The V gene's germline CDR1 is DFQATT and CDR2 SNEGSKA (reference sequence). V lost 2 bases, J lost 0 bases, and 12 bases lay in between. The CDR3 DNA reads as TGCAGTGCTAGACGCGGGGCCCGAAGCACAGATACGCAGTATTTT. Translating it yields CSARRGARSTDTQYF.

This clonotype was counted between two and nine times. The V gene is TRBV9, the J gene TRBJ2-3; D gene unclear. This CDR3 region has 15 residues. V dropped 0 bases and J dropped 0 bases, with 8 bases sitting between them. Germline V gives CDR1 SGDLS, CDR2 YYNGEE. The CDR3 region is CASSVDGGSTDTQYF. CDR3 bases: TGTGCCAGCAGCGTAGATGGCGGCAGCACAGATACGCAGTATTTT.

This chain uses TRBV12-3 or TRBV12-4 with TRBJ2-3; TRBD1 or TRBD2 may be the D gene (5 bases each). Trimming removed 4 bases from V and 2 bases from J, with 16 bases in between. CDR3 length: 16 amino acids. CDR3 sequence: CASSSLPWGFTDTQYF. CDR3 DNA sequence: TGTGCCAGCAGTTCTCTCCCTTGGGGGTTCACAGATACGCAGTATTTT.

The V call is TRBV7-2, the J call TRBJ2-1; D is perhaps TRBD2 (5 bases). The CDR3 totals 14 residues. In germline, CDR1 is SGHTA, CDR2 FQGNSA. Trimming took off 0 bases at V and 5 bases at J, with 8 bases between the two ends. The CDR3 sequence: CASSLAGDNNEQFF. The CDR3 nucleotides read TGTGCCAGCAGCTTAGCGGGAGATAACAATGAGCAGTTCTTC.

The V call is TRBV5-1, the J call TRBJ2-7, with 9 bases identical to TRBD2. The J segment lost 0 bases and the V segment lost 3 bases, leaving 1 base of the junction unmatched. The CDR3 covers 14 residues. Germline V lookup: CDR1 SGHRS, CDR2 YFSETQ. Here the CDR3 reads CASSSSGNSYEQYF. DNA of the CDR3: TGCGCCAGCAGCTCTAGCGGGAACTCCTACGAGCAGTACTTC. Variable domain in full (rest from reference TRBV5-1 and TRBJ2-7): KAGVTQTPRYLIKTRGQQVTLSCSPISGHRSVSWYQQTPGQGLQFLFEYFSETQRNKGNFPGRFSGRQFSNSRSEMNVSTLELGDSALYLCASSSSGNSYEQYFGPGTRLTVT.